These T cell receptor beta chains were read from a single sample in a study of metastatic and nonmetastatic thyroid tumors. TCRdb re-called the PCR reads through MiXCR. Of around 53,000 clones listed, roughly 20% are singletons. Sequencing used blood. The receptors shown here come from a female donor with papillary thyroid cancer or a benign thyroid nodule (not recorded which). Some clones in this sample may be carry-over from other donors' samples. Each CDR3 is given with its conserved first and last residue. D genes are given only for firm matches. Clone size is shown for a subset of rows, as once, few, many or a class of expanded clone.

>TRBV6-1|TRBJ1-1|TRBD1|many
TGTGCCAGCAGGACAGGGCTGAACACTGAAGCTTTCTTT
CASRTGLNTEAFF
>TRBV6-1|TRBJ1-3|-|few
TGTGCCATCATGCAGGGGTCGCAGACAGTCTCTGGAAACACCATATATTTT
CAIMQGSQTVSGNTIYF
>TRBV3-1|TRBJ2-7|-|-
TGTGCCAGCATCCAAGGTCCGGGGTACGAGCAGTACTTC
CASIQGPGYEQYF
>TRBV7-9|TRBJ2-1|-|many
TGTGCCAGCACCCCGACTAGTATCAATGAGCAGTTCTTC
CASTPTSINEQFF
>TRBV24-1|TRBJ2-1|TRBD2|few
TGTGCCACCAGCGGGGGACTAGCGGGAGGGCCCAAGGAGCAGTTCTTC
CATSGGLAGGPKEQFF
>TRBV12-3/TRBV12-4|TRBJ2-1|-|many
TGTGCCAGCAGTTTAACCAGGTACAATGAGCAGTTCTTC
CASSLTRYNEQFF
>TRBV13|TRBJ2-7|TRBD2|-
TGTGCCAGCAGCCAAAGCGGGGCGATCTCCTACGATCAGTACTTC
CASSQSGAISYDQYF
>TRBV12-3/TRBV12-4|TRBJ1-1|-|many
TGTGCCAGCAGTTTAGGGGGGGACACTGAAGCTTTCTTT
CASSLGGDTEAFF
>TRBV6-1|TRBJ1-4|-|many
TGTGCCAGCCAGGACAGCCCAAATGAAAAACTGTTTTTT
CASQDSPNEKLFF
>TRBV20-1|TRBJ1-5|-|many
TGCAGTGCTACTCCGGGTAGGCGAGGCAATCAGCCCCAGCATTTT
CSATPGRRGNQPQHF
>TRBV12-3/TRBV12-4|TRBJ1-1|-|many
TGTGCCAGCAGTTTCTCGGATGAAGCTTTCTTT
CASSFSDEAFF
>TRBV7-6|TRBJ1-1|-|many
TGTGCCAGCAGCTTAGCAGGGGGAGGCACTGAAGCTTTCTTT
CASSLAGGGTEAFF
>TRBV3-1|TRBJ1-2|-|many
TGTGCCAGCAGCCAAGCTAACATACGGGGCTACACCTTC
CASSQANIRGYTF
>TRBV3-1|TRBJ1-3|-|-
TGTGCCAGCAGCCTTAGTACTGGAAACACGATATATTTT
CASSLSTGNTIYF
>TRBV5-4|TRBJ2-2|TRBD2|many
TGTGCCAGCAGCCCCCCGGGGGGGAACACCGGGGAGCTGTTTTTT
CASSPPGGNTGELFF
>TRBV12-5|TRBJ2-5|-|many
TGTGCTAGTGGTTTGCAAGAGACCCAGTACTTC
CASGLQETQYF
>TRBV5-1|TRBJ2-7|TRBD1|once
TGCGCCAGCAGCTTAGTGGGACAGGCGCGATACGAGCAGTACTTC
CASSLVGQARYEQYF
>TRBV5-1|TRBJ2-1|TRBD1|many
TGCGCCAGCAGCTGGGCGACAGGGGATGAGCAGTTCTTC
CASSWATGDEQFF
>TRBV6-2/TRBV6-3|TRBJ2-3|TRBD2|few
TGTGCCAGCACTAACGGGGGGGTCGCATATACGCAGTATTTT
CASTNGGVAYTQYF
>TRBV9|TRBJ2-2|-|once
TGTGCCAGCACCCATGGCCGGGACCGGTTTTTT
CASTHGRDRFF
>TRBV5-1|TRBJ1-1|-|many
TGCGCCAGCAGCTTGGATTGGGCGGGGAACACTGAAGCTTTCTTT
CASSLDWAGNTEAFF
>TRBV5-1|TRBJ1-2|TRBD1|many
TGCGCCAGCAGTTACGACCTACCGGGACAGGGGAATGGCTACACCTTC
CASSYDLPGQGNGYTF
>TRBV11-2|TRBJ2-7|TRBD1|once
TGTGCCAGCTGCTTAACCGGACAGGGAATGGAGCAGTACTTC
CASCLTGQGMEQYF
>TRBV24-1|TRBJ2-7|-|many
TGTGCCACCAGTGATGGGGCGGGCACATACGAGCAGTACTTC
CATSDGAGTYEQYF
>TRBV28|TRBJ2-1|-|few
TGTGCCAGCAGTCCGTCCATGGGGGCAACACACCTCAATGAGCAGTTCTTC
CASSPSMGATHLNEQFF
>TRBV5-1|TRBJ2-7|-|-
TGCGCCAGCAGCTTGGAGGCAGGCAAACCCAACGAGCAGTACTTC
CASSLEAGKPNEQYF
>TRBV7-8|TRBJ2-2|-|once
TGTGACAGCAGCTTACACGGTGCCGGGGAGCTGTTTTTT
CDSSLHGAGELFF
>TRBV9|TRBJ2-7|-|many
TGTGCCAGCAGCCGGGACGGGATCTACGAGCAGTACTTC
CASSRDGIYEQYF
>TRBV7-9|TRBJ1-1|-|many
TGTGCCAGCAGCTTCTGGTACGGGTCGGGCACTGAAGCTTTCTTT
CASSFWYGSGTEAFF
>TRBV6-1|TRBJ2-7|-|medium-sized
TGTGCCAGCAGCTCAGGGACGGTGATCTACGAGCAGTACTTC
CASSSGTVIYEQYF
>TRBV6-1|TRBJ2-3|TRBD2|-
TGTGCCAGCAGTGATCGTCGGGGGGGTCTCTTTGGCACAGATACGCAGTATTTT
CASSDRRGGLFGTDTQYF
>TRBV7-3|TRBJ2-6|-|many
TGTGCCAGCAGCCCTCAATCCCCGGGTTATGGGGCCAACGTCCTGACTTTC
CASSPQSPGYGANVLTF
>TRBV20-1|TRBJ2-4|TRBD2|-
TGCAGTGCACCTACTAGCGGGTCCCCGATAAGAAGCAAAAACATTCAGTACTTC
CSAPTSGSPIRSKNIQYF
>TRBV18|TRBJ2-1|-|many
TGTGCCAGCTCACCCTCGGGGGCGGGTTCATACAATGAGCAGTTCTTC
CASSPSGAGSYNEQFF
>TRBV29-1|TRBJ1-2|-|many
TGCAGCGTTACCGGACGGGGCTATGGCTACACCTTC
CSVTGRGYGYTF
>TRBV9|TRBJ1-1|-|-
TGTGCCAGCAGTATCGGGTGGGGGCCGAACACTGAAGCTTTCTTT
CASSIGWGPNTEAFF
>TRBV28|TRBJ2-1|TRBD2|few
TGTGCCAGCAGTTCAACAGGGAACGGTGGGCTAGCGGGAGTAGAGCAGTTCTTC
CASSSTGNGGLAGVEQFF
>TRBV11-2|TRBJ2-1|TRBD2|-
TGTGCCAGCAGCCCCTCGACTAGCAATAACAATGAGCAGTTCTTC
CASSPSTSNNNEQFF
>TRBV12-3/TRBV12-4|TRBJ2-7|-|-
TGTGCCAGCAGTCTCGGGAGATCCTACGAGCAGTACTTC
CASSLGRSYEQYF
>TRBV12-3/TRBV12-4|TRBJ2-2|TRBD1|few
TGTGCCAGCAGTCTAGGACAGGGCGGGGAGCTGTTTTTT
CASSLGQGGELFF
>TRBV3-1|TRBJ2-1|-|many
TGTGCCAGCAGCCGGGGACTTTACAATGAGCAGTTCTTC
CASSRGLYNEQFF
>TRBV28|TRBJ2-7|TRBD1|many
TGTGCCAGCAGAGGAAAACTCCGGGACAGGGGGGACTTC
CASRGKLRDRGDF
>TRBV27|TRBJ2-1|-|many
TGTGCCAGCAGTTTTAAAAGGAGCTCCTACAATGAGCAGTTCTTC
CASSFKRSSYNEQFF
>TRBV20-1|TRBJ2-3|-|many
TGCAGTGCGCCCTCTCGGGGGGATACGCAGTATTTT
CSAPSRGDTQYF
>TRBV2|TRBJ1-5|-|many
TGTGCCAGCAGTGATAGCAATCAGCCCCAGCATTTT
CASSDSNQPQHF
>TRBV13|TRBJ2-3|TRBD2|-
TGTGCCAGCAGCTCCCTAGCGGGAGATACGCAGTATTTT
CASSSLAGDTQYF
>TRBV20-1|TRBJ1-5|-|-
TGCAGTGCTAGCCAAGGGACACCATTCGATCAGCCCCAGAATTTT
CSASQGTPFDQPQNF
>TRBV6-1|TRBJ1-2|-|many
TGTGCCAGCAGGGCCCGGGTTACGAACTATGGCTACACCTTC
CASRARVTNYGYTF
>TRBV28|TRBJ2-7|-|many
TGTGCCAGCAGTTTGGGAGGGACAGTTACCTACGAGCAGTACTTC
CASSLGGTVTYEQYF
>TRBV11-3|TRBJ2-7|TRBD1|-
TGTGCCAGCACCACCGGACAGGAGGCCTACGAGCAGTACTTC
CASTTGQEAYEQYF
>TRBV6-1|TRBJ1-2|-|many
TGTGCCAGCAGTGGATGGGGAGATGGCTACACCTTC
CASSGWGDGYTF
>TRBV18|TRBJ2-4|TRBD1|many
TGTGCCAGCTCACCACAGGGGGCGCTAGCCAAAAACATTCAGTACTTC
CASSPQGALAKNIQYF
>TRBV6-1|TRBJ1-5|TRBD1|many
TGTGCCAGCAGTGAGGGACAGGTGGGACAGCCCCAGCATTTT
CASSEGQVGQPQHF
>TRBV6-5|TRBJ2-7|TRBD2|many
TGTGCCAGCAGTTACTCGACCCGGGGGAGGGTGTACGAGCAGTACTTC
CASSYSTRGRVYEQYF
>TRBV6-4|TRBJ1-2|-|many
TGTGCCAGCAGTGACTTTGAGGGCTATGGCTACACCTTC
CASSDFEGYGYTF